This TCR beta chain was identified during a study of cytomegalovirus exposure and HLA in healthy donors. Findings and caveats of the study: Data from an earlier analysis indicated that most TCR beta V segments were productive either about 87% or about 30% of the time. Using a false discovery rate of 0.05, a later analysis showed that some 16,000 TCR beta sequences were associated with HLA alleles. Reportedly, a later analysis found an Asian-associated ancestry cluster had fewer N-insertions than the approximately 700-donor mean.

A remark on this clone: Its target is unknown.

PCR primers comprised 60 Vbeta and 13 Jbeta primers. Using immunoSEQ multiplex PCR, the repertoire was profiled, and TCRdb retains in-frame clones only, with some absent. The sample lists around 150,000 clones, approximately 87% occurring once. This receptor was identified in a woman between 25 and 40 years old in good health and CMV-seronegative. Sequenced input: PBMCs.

DNA for the CDR3: TGCGCCAGCAGCCAAGATGTGCGACTAGCGGGAGCGGACGGGGAGCTGTTTTTT. Translated, it gives CASSQDVRLAGADGELFF. This chain connects TRBV4-1 to TRBJ2-2; TRBD2 agrees at 12 bases. The CDR3 contains 18 residues. V shed 0 bases, J shed 7 bases, and the junction held 9 bases outside the gene matches. Germline CDR1 reads MGHRA; CDR2 reads YSYEKL.